The 19 T cell receptor beta chains reported below all come from one sample, sequenced in a study of shared T cell receptors in the human thymus. Profiled with immunoSEQ multiplex PCR; TCRdb holds only in-frame clones, not every one. This sample has hundreds of thousands of clones, with roughly 90% found just once. The same sample was also studied in work on human thymus T cells.

The sequencing input was thymocytes. Every receptor here comes from a boy under two years old with a congenital heart defect.

The V call is TRBV11-3, the J call TRBJ2-7; 8 bases agree with TRBD2. Germline V gene data show CDR1 as SGHNT and CDR2 as YENEEA. V dropped 6 bases and J dropped 3; count of bases not matched to a gene: 7. The length of the CDR3 is 14 residues. DNA for the CDR3: TGTGCCAGCAGTCTAAGCGGGAGAGACTACGAGCAGTACTTC. It encodes CASSLSGRDYEQYF.

The genes are TRBV10-3 and TRBJ2-7; D gene uncertain. Trimming stripped 0 bases from V and 2 bases from J, with 8 bases between. The CDR3 loop spans 14 amino acids. CDR1 and CDR2 (germline): ENHRY, SYGVKD. The CDR3 spells CAISESSVTYEQYF. In DNA, the CDR3 is TGTGCCATCAGTGAGTCGAGTGTGACCTACGAGCAGTACTTC.

The rearrangement links TRBV10-1 to TRBJ2-1; D is perhaps TRBD2 (6 bases). The CDR3 loop spans 14 amino acids. CDR1 is WNHNN and CDR2 is SYGVQD in the germline V gene (reference sequence). The V end was cut by 2 bases, the J end by 4 bases, with 9 bases between. CDR3: CASSELGGYNEQFF. Here the CDR3 DNA reads TGCGCCAGCAGTGAGCTCGGGGGTTACAATGAGCAGTTCTTC.

The chain recombines TRBV30 with TRBJ2-7; 9 bases fit TRBD2. The J segment lost 4 bases and the V segment lost 2 bases, leaving 12 bases of the junction unmatched. The CDR3 spans 16 residues. The germline V gene has CDR1 GTSNPN and CDR2 SVGIG (reference sequence). CDR3 amino acids: CAWSPKGVSGSYEQYF. The CDR3 DNA follows: TGTGCCTGGAGTCCGAAGGGGGTTAGCGGGAGTTACGAGCAGTACTTC.

This chain joins TRBV27 and TRBJ1-1; weak D call: TRBD1 (5 bases). V was cut by 0 bases and J by 2 bases, with 7 bases left in between. Germline CDR1 is MNHEY and CDR2 is SMNVEV (reference sequence). CDR3 length: 14 residues. The CDR3 DNA reads as TGTGCCAGCAGTTTATCCGGGGGAAACACTGAAGCTTTCTTT. Encoded protein: CASSLSGGNTEAFF.

The rearrangement joins TRBV11-1 to TRBJ1-2; D unclear. This CDR3 spans 13 amino acids. Deletions cut 5 bases from V and 3 bases from J, with 10 bases between. CDR1 and CDR2 from the germline V gene are SGHAT and FQDESV (reference sequence). CDR3 region: CASSRPPDYGYTF. The DNA of the CDR3 is TGTGCCAGCAGCCGCCCTCCGGACTATGGCTACACCTTC.

The CDR3 loop is CASSVVWREDSYEQYF. The CDR3 DNA follows: TGTGCCAGCAGCGTAGTGTGGCGGGAGGACTCCTACGAGCAGTACTTC. The V and J genes are TRBV9 and TRBJ2-7, with 8 bases identical to TRBD2. This CDR3 has 16 amino acids. CDR1 SGDLS and CDR2 YYNGEE come from the germline V gene. After removal of 0 bases from V and 0 bases from J, the junction contained 5 bases not matched to a gene.

The genes are TRBV7-9 and TRBJ1-3; 8 bases are shared with TRBD1. Unmatched junction bases numbered 5, after V lost 5 bases and J lost 2 bases. CDR1 and CDR2 (germline): SEHNR, FQNEAQ (reference sequence). There are 15 residues in the CDR3. CDR3 sequence (DNA): TGTGCCAGCAGCCTACAGGGGGTTACTGGAAACACCATATATTTT. Protein: CASSLQGVTGNTIYF.

This clone came up once. CDR3 DNA: TGTGCCAGCAGCCACGACAGGGGCCGCAACACTGAAGCTTTCTTT. This gives the protein CASSHDRGRNTEAFF. The chain uses TRBV7-9 and TRBJ1-1, with 8 positions matching TRBD1. Germline V gene lookup returns CDR1 SEHNR and CDR2 FQNEAQ (reference sequence). The CDR3 runs to 15 residues. The trim removed 5 bases at V and 2 bases at J, leaving 7 bases unmatched. The complete variable domain, with remaining parts taken from reference TRBV7-9 and TRBJ1-1, reads DTGVSQNPRHKITKRGQNVTFRCDPISEHNRLYWYRQTLGQGPEFLTYFQNEAQLEKSRLLSDRFSAERPKGSFSTLEIQRTEQGDSAMYLCASSHDRGRNTEAFFGQGTRLTVV.

The chain recombines TRBV7-9 with TRBJ2-5, with D tentatively TRBD1 (5 bases). In germline, CDR1 is SEHNR, CDR2 FQNEAQ (reference sequence). CDR3 length equals 14 residues. V lost 5 bases to trimming and J lost 2 bases, with 12 bases between them. Here the CDR3 reads CASSPRQKQETQYF. The CDR3 bases are TGTGCCAGCAGCCCTCGACAGAAACAAGAGACCCAGTACTTC.

This clone was seen a few times. The J gene is TRBJ2-5, the V gene TRBV7-9, with 10 positions matching TRBD1. Germline-derived CDR1 and CDR2 are SEHNR and FQNEAQ (reference sequence). Germline trimming cut 4 bases from V and 5 bases from J; bases unmatched to any gene: 10. The length of the CDR3 is 16 residues. CDR3 protein: CASSSPSGTGVETQYF. Written as DNA, the CDR3 is TGTGCCAGCAGCTCCCCCTCCGGGACAGGGGTGGAGACCCAGTACTTC.

The genes are TRBV7-9 and TRBJ2-5; D is undetermined. Germline loops: CDR1 SEHNR, CDR2 FQNEAQ (reference sequence). The CDR3 spans 13 residues. V lost 5 bases, J lost 0 bases, and 7 bases lay in between. CDR3 DNA: TGTGCCAGCAGCCTATTGTACCAAGAGACCCAGTACTTC. It encodes CASSLLYQETQYF.

This chain uses TRBV5-1 with TRBJ2-7; D is perhaps TRBD2 (6 bases). Germline values: CDR1 SGHRS, CDR2 YFSETQ. Trimming took 0 bases from V and 3 from J, leaving 10 bases between them. This CDR3 contains 14 residues. DNA for the CDR3: TGCGCCAGCAGCTTGGAACGGGGGATCTACGAGCAGTACTTC. Translation: CASSLERGIYEQYF.

The chain uses TRBV10-2 and TRBJ1-2; 8 bases agree with TRBD1. The V and J ends lost 3 bases and 3 bases, in that order; junction bases with no gene match: 18. The CDR3 consists of 19 residues. CDR1 and CDR2 from the germline V gene are WSHSY and SAAADI. In DNA, the CDR3 is TGCGCCAGCAGTGACCTAACTCCCCCCGGGACAGGTCCGTACTATGGCTACACCTTC. Protein product: CASSDLTPPGTGPYYGYTF.

The chain carries TRBV19 and TRBJ2-1; 7 positions match TRBD2. V was clipped by 4 bases and J by 8 bases; unmatched bases: 11. This CDR3 contains 15 residues. Per the germline V gene, CDR1 is LNHDA and CDR2 is SQIVND (reference sequence). The CDR3 loop reads CASSTSRENSDEQFF. The CDR3, as DNA: TGTGCCAGTAGTACTTCGCGGGAGAATAGTGATGAGCAGTTCTTC.

The genes are TRBV4-2 and TRBJ2-3; 11 bases line up with TRBD2. This CDR3 is built from 17 residues. The V segment lost 4 bases and the J segment 2 bases; nucleotides outside the gene matches: 8. Germline V gives CDR1 LGHNA, CDR2 YNFKEQ. The CDR3 DNA reads as TGTGCCAGCAGCCCTAGACTAGCGGGACACCTCACAGATACGCAGTATTTT. Its translation: CASSPRLAGHLTDTQYF.

The chain has TRBV27 and TRBJ2-1, with TRBD2 matching over 11 bases. The J segment lost 7 bases and the V segment lost 5 bases, leaving 13 bases of the junction unmatched. The germline gives CDR1 MNHEY, CDR2 SMNVEV (reference sequence). CDR3 length equals 17 residues. Here the CDR3 DNA reads TGTGCCAGCAGTGAAGTAGCGGGAGGGCCTATGGGGAATGAGCAGTTCTTC. The encoded protein is CASSEVAGGPMGNEQFF.

The chain couples TRBV5-6 to TRBJ2-3; no clear D gene. CDR1 and CDR2 (germline): SGHDT, YYEEEE. CDR3 length: 13 residues. Trimming took 0 bases from V and 4 from J, leaving 6 bases between them. This CDR3 reads CASSLAGADTQYF. Here the CDR3 DNA reads TGTGCCAGCAGCTTGGCGGGTGCAGATACGCAGTATTTT.

V is TRBV19 and J is TRBJ2-4; 10 nucleotides line up with TRBD1. This CDR3 is 16 amino acids long. After removal of 7 bases from V and 0 bases from J, the junction contained 6 bases not matched to a gene. Germline V CDR1 and CDR2: LNHDA, SQIVND (reference sequence). This CDR3 reads CASTSRDRGAKNIQYF. For the CDR3, the DNA is TGTGCCAGTACCTCTCGGGACAGGGGAGCCAAAAACATTCAGTACTTC. Filled out from reference TRBV19 and TRBJ2-4, the complete variable domain reads DGGITQSPKYLFRKEGQNVTLSCEQNLNHDAMYWYRQDPGQGLRLIYYSQIVNDFQKGDIAEGYSVSREKKESFPLTVTSAQKNPTAFYLCASTSRDRGAKNIQYFGAGTRLSVL.